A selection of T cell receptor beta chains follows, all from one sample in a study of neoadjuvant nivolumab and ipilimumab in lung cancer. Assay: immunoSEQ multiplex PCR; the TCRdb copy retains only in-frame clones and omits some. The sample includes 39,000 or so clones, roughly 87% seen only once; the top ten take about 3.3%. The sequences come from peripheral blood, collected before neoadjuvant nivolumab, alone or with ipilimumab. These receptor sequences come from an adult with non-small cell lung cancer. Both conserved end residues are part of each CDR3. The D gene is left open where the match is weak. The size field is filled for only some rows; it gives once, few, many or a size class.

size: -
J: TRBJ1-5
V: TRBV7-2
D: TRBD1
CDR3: CASSFGQGGTQPQHF
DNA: TGTGCCAGCAGCTTCGGACAGGGGGGGACTCAGCCCCAGCATTTT

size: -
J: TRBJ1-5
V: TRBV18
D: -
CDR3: CASSPREGWEAQHF
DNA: TGTGCCAGCTCACCACGAGAAGGATGGGAGGCCCAGCATTTT

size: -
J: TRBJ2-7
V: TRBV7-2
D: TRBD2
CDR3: CASSLEKIAGAYSYEQYF
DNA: TGTGCCAGCAGCCTAGAGAAAATAGCGGGAGCCTACTCCTACGAGCAGTACTTC

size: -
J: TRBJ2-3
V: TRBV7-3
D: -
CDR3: CASSTQESSTDTQYF
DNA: TGTGCCAGCAGCACTCAGGAGAGCTCCACAGATACGCAGTATTTT

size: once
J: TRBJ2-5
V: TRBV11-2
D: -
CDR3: CASSTTSGLQETQYF
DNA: TGTGCCAGCAGCACAACATCGGGACTCCAAGAGACCCAGTACTTC

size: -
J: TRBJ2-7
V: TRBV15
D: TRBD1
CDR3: CATSREAGGREQYF
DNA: TGTGCCACCAGCAGAGAGGCAGGGGGTAGGGAGCAGTACTTC

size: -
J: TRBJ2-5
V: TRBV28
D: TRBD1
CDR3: CASRSGQGGQETQYF
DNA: TGTGCCAGCAGATCCGGACAGGGGGGCCAAGAGACCCAGTACTTC

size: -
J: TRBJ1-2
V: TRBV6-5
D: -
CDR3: CASSYSSAKGEYGYTF
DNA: TGTGCCAGCAGTTACTCCTCAGCAAAAGGGGAGTATGGCTACACCTTC

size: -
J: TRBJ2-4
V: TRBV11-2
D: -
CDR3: CASSYVRGRAKNIQYF
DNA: TGTGCCAGCAGCTACGTCCGGGGAAGGGCCAAAAACATTCAGTACTTC

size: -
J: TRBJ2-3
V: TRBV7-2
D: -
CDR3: CASSSQHRDTQYF
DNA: TGTGCCAGCAGCTCCCAACATCGAGATACGCAGTATTTT

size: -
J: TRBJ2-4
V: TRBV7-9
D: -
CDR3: CASSQSLLASIQYF
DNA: TGTGCCAGCAGCCAGAGCCTACTAGCTAGCATTCAGTACTTC

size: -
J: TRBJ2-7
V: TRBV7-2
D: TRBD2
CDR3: CASSKASGSSYEQYF
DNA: TGTGCCAGCAGCAAAGCTAGCGGGAGTTCCTACGAGCAGTACTTC

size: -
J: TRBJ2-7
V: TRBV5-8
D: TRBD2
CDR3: CASSLYGGFYF
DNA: TGTGCCAGCAGTTTATACGGGGGGTTCTACTTC

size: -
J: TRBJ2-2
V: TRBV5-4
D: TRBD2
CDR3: CASSSGLGLRGELFF
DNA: TGTGCCAGCAGCTCAGGACTAGGCCTTCGCGGGGAGCTGTTTTTT

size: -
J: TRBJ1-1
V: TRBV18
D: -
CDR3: CASSPTLNTEAFF
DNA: TGTGCCAGCTCACCGACTCTGAACACTGAAGCTTTCTTT

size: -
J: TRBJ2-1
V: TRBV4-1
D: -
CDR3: CASSREAGNEQFF
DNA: TGCGCCAGCAGCCGGGAGGCGGGGAATGAGCAGTTCTTC

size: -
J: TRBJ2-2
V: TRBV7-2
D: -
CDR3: CASSSRAGELFF
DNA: TGTGCCAGCAGTTCTAGGGCCGGGGAGCTGTTTTTT

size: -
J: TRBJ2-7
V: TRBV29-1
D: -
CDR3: CSVEGGGGEGYEQYF
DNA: TGCAGCGTTGAAGGGGGCGGAGGGGAAGGGTACGAGCAGTACTTC

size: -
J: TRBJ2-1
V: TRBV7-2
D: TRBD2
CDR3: CASSPWTSGRSDEQFF
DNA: TGTGCCAGCAGCCCATGGACTAGCGGGAGGTCGGATGAGCAGTTCTTC

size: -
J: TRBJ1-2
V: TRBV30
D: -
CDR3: CALQQNLANYGYTF
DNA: TGTGCCCTGCAACAGAATTTAGCTAACTATGGCTACACCTTC

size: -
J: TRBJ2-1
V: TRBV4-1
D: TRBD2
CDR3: CASSRWGATSGHNEQFF
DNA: TGCGCCAGCAGCCGATGGGGGGCGACTAGCGGGCACAATGAGCAGTTCTTC

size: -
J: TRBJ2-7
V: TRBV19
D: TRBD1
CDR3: CASSIVGTGVGYEQYF
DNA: TGTGCCAGTAGTATAGTCGGGACAGGAGTCGGGTACGAGCAGTACTTC

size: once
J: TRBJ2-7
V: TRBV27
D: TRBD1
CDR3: CASSRGQGAYEQYF
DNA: TGTGCCAGCAGTCGGGGACAGGGGGCCTACGAGCAGTACTTC

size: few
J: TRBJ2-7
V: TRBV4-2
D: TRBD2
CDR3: CASSQDPLAGGHYEQYF
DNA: TGTGCCAGCAGCCAAGATCCACTAGCGGGAGGGCACTACGAGCAGTACTTC

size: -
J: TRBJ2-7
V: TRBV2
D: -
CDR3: CASSYSGFSYEQYF
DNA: TGTGCCAGCAGCTACTCCGGGTTCTCCTACGAGCAGTACTTC

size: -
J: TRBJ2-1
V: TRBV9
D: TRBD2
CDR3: CASSVDAGGRYNEQFF
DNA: TGTGCCAGCAGCGTAGACGCGGGAGGGCGATACAATGAGCAGTTCTTC

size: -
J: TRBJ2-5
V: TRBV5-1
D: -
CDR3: CASSLGDVGETQYF
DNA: TGCGCCAGCAGCTTGGGGGATGTAGGAGAGACCCAGTACTTC

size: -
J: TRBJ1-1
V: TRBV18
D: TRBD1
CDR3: CASSTGVNTEAFF
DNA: TGTGCCAGCTCGACAGGGGTCAACACTGAAGCTTTCTTT

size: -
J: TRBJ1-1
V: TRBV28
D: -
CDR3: CASSTYRDTEAFF
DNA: TGTGCCAGCAGTACCTACAGGGACACTGAAGCTTTCTTT

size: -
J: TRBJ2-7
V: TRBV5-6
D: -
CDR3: CASSRSGVWTYEQYF
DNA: TGTGCCAGCTCCCGAAGCGGAGTCTGGACTTACGAGCAGTACTTC

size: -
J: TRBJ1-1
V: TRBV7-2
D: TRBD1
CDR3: CASSLVGLDRGFAEAFF
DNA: TGTGCCAGCAGCTTAGTAGGGTTGGACAGGGGGTTCGCTGAAGCTTTCTTT

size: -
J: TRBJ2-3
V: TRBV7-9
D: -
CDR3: CASSQAVSTDTQYF
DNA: TGTGCCAGCAGCCAAGCGGTTAGCACAGATACGCAGTATTTT

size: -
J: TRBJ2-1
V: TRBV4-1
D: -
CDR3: CASSQGRGSGAYNEQFF
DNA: TGCGCCAGCAGCCAAGGTCGAGGGAGTGGCGCCTACAATGAGCAGTTCTTC

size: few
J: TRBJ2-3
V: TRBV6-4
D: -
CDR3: CASSPGLHTDTQYF
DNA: TGTGCCAGCAGCCCGGGACTGCACACAGATACGCAGTATTTT

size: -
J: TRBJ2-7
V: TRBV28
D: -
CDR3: CASSLFPGVPYEQYF
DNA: TGTGCCAGCAGTTTATTTCCGGGAGTCCCCTACGAGCAGTACTTC

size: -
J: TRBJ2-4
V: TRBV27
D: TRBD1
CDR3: CASSFSTGRQNIQYF
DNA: TGTGCCAGCAGTTTTTCGACAGGGCGACAAAACATTCAGTACTTC

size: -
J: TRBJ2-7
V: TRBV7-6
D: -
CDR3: CASSLGDSRPGYEQYF
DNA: TGTGCCAGCAGCTTAGGGGACTCACGGCCCGGCTACGAGCAGTACTTC

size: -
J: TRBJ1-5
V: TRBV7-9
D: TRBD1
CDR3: CASSLSGGGNQPQHF
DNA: TGTGCCAGCAGCTTGTCAGGGGGCGGCAATCAGCCCCAGCATTTT

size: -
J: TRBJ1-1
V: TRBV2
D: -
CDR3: CASSVPTGTNTEAFF
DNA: TGTGCCAGCAGTGTCCCGACCGGGACGAACACTGAAGCTTTCTTT

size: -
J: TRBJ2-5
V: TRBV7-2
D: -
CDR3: CASSLEVGWQETQYF
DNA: TGTGCCAGCAGCTTAGAGGTAGGCTGGCAAGAGACCCAGTACTTC